This is a list of T cell receptor beta chains from one sample in a study of blood T cell repertoires in COVID-19. Profiled with immunoSEQ multiplex PCR; TCRdb holds only in-frame clones, not every one. The sample has around 99,000 clones, about 87% seen once. Specimen: peripheral blood. Every receptor here comes from a woman between 50 and 59 years old with acute or convalescent COVID-19. CDR3s include the opening cysteine and the closing phenylalanine or tryptophan. A D gene is named only where the DNA matches it firmly. Not all rows give a size; the values are once, few, many and, for expanded clones, a class.

once	TRBV27	NA	TRBJ1-1	15	CASSPSLGGGTEAFF	TGTGCCAGCAGTCCCTCTCTTGGGGGGGGCACTGAAGCTTTCTTT
NA	TRBV5-1	NA	TRBJ1-3	15	CASSLAWPSGNTIYF	TGCGCCAGCAGCTTGGCTTGGCCCTCTGGAAACACCATATATTTT
few	TRBV6-6	NA	TRBJ1-2	12	CASLGRVDGYTF	TGTGCCAGCTTGGGGAGGGTGGATGGCTACACCTTC
NA	TRBV6-5	NA	TRBJ1-1	12	CASRSYGESAFF	TGTGCCAGCAGGAGCTATGGAGAGAGTGCTTTCTTT
NA	TRBV6-5	NA	TRBJ1-1	12	CASRHRNTEAFF	TGTGCCAGCCGTCATAGGAACACTGAAGCTTTCTTT
NA	TRBV27	NA	TRBJ1-4	15	CASGLGRAYNEKLFF	TGTGCCAGCGGGCTGGGGAGGGCCTATAATGAAAAACTGTTTTTT
NA	TRBV28	TRBD1	TRBJ1-5	15	CASSAGGQPHQPQHF	TGTGCCAGCAGTGCAGGGGGCCAGCCCCATCAGCCCCAGCATTTT
few	TRBV5-6	NA	TRBJ1-2	11	CASSLIGHYTF	TGTGCCAGCAGCTTGATTGGACACTACACCTTC
NA	TRBV5-5	NA	TRBJ1-2	15	CASSLALGAEYGYTF	TGTGCCAGCAGCTTGGCTCTGGGGGCGGAATATGGCTACACCTTC
NA	TRBV3-1/TRBV3-2	NA	TRBJ1-6	16	CASSQHTGSRDSPLHF	TGTGCCAGCAGCCAACACACAGGGTCACGGGATTCACCCCTCCACTTT
NA	TRBV18	TRBD1	TRBJ2-7	13	CASSLGQGYEQYF	TGTGCCAGCTCACTCGGACAGGGCTACGAGCAGTACTTC
NA	TRBV5-1	NA	TRBJ1-4	16	CASSLPRAGVGEKLFF	TGCGCCAGCAGCCTACCAAGGGCAGGGGTTGGTGAAAAACTGTTTTTT
NA	TRBV2	TRBD1	TRBJ2-7	13	CATQYRGLGEQYF	TGTGCCACGCAATACAGGGGTTTGGGCGAGCAGTACTTC
NA	TRBV7-2	TRBD2	TRBJ2-1	16	CASSPSIGGGQEEQFF	TGTGCCAGCAGCCCAAGTATCGGCGGGGGGCAGGAGGAGCAGTTCTTC
NA	TRBV4-1	TRBD1	TRBJ2-7	18	CASSQLDLTGQGAYEQYF	TGCGCCAGCAGCCAACTCGACCTTACGGGACAGGGGGCCTACGAGCAGTACTTC
NA	TRBV6-6	NA	TRBJ1-2	13	CAAAGSFDYGYTF	TGTGCCGCGGCGGGGAGTTTCGACTATGGCTACACCTTC
NA	TRBV18	TRBD1	TRBJ2-7	15	CASSPGQGASYEQYF	TGTGCCAGCTCACCCGGACAGGGAGCTTCTTACGAGCAGTACTTC
NA	TRBV10-3	TRBD1	TRBJ1-2	16	CAISDSRTGSDYGYTF	TGTGCCATCAGTGACTCCCGGACAGGGTCGGACTATGGCTACACCTTC
NA	TRBV27	NA	TRBJ1-2	13	CASSPQGNYGYTF	TGTGCCAGCTCTCCCCAGGGGAACTATGGCTACACCTTC
NA	TRBV27	TRBD1	TRBJ1-5	15	CASSSRQGVDQPQHF	TGTGCCAGCAGTTCCCGACAGGGAGTGGATCAGCCCCAGCATTTT
NA	TRBV4-2	NA	TRBJ1-1	14	CASSLPRGSAEAFF	TGTGCCAGCAGCCTCCCCAGGGGCAGCGCTGAAGCTTTCTTT
NA	TRBV6-1	NA	TRBJ1-2	15	CASSDRAGANYGYTF	TGTGCCAGCAGTGACAGGGCAGGGGCTAACTATGGCTACACCTTC
NA	TRBV28	TRBD1	TRBJ1-2	17	CASSLGTPGQANYGYTF	TGTGCCAGCAGTTTAGGGACCCCGGGACAGGCTAACTATGGCTACACCTTC
NA	TRBV5-1	TRBD1	TRBJ2-2	15	CASSVGTGDTGELFF	TGCGCCAGCAGCGTTGGGACAGGGGACACCGGGGAGCTGTTTTTT
once	TRBV30	TRBD1	TRBJ1-4	12	CAWSPRTGKLFF	TGTGCCTGGAGCCCCCGGACAGGGAAACTGTTTTTT
NA	TRBV30	NA	TRBJ2-7	11	CAWSRLNEQYF	TGTGCCTGGAGTCGGTTAAACGAGCAGTACTTC
NA	TRBV28	TRBD1	TRBJ1-2	15	CASSPLGTVNYGYTF	TGTGCCAGCAGTCCATTAGGGACAGTTAACTATGGCTACACCTTC
NA	TRBV5-1	NA	TRBJ1-4	15	CASSDLQGPNEKLFF	TGCGCCAGCAGCGACTTACAGGGCCCTAATGAAAAACTGTTTTTT
NA	TRBV18	TRBD1	TRBJ1-1	16	CASSPMARGMNTEAFF	TGTGCCAGCTCACCAATGGCCAGGGGGATGAACACTGAAGCTTTCTTT
NA	TRBV4-1	NA	TRBJ1-3	17	CASSQEPLPSAGNTIYF	TGCGCCAGCAGCCAAGAACCTCTGCCGTCGGCTGGAAACACCATATATTTT
NA	TRBV18	TRBD1	TRBJ1-5	16	CASSSGTDYSNQPQHF	TGTGCCAGCTCATCCGGGACAGACTATAGCAATCAGCCCCAGCATTTT
NA	TRBV6-4	TRBD1	TRBJ1-5	13	CASLDRGNQPQHF	TGTGCCAGCCTGGACAGGGGCAATCAGCCCCAGCATTTT
NA	TRBV3-1/TRBV3-2	NA	TRBJ1-2	15	CASSQPSTVIYGYTF	TGTGCCAGCAGCCAGCCGTCGACAGTCATCTATGGCTACACCTTC
NA	TRBV5-4	NA	TRBJ1-2	15	CASSPLGTSNYGYTF	TGTGCCAGCAGCCCGCTCGGGACTTCTAACTATGGCTACACCTTC
NA	TRBV28	TRBD1	TRBJ1-4	16	CASSLWKGQGNEKLFF	TGTGCCAGCAGTTTATGGAAGGGACAGGGGAATGAAAAACTGTTTTTT
NA	TRBV7-2	NA	TRBJ1-4	16	CASSLVTGTRSEKLFF	TGTGCCAGCAGCTTAGTGACGGGGACACGGAGTGAAAAACTGTTTTTT
NA	TRBV5-1	NA	TRBJ2-7	15	CASSLGPGESYEQYF	TGCGCCAGCAGCTTGGGGCCAGGGGAATCCTACGAGCAGTACTTC
NA	TRBV28	NA	TRBJ1-5	14	CASSLGGGNQPQHF	TGTGCCAGCAGTTTGGGGGGAGGCAATCAGCCCCAGCATTTT
few	TRBV18	NA	TRBJ2-7	15	CASSRTQGPSYEQYF	TGTGCCAGCTCACGGACACAGGGCCCCTCCTACGAGCAGTACTTC
NA	TRBV5-5	TRBD1	TRBJ1-2	15	CASSLEDRESYGYTF	TGTGCCAGCAGCTTGGAGGACAGGGAGAGCTATGGCTACACCTTC
NA	TRBV11-1	NA	TRBJ2-3	15	CASSARDFLGNTQYF	TGTGCCAGCAGCGCTAGGGACTTCCTAGGTAATACGCAGTATTTT
NA	TRBV5-1	TRBD1	TRBJ1-2	17	CASNLDGTGLFSYGYTF	TGCGCCAGCAACCTCGACGGGACAGGGCTCTTTAGCTATGGCTACACCTTC